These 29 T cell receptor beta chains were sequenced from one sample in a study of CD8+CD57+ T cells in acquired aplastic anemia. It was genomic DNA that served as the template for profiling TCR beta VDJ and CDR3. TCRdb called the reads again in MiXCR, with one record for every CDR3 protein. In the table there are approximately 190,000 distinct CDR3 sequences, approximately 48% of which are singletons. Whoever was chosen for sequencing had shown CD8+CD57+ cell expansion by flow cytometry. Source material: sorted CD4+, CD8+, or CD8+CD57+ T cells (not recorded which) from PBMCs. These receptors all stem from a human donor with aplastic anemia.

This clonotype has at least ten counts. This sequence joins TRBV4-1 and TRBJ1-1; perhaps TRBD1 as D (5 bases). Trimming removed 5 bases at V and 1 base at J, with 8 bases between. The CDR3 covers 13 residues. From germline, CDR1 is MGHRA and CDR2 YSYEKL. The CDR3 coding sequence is TGCGCCAGCAGCTTACAGGAGAACACTGAAGCTTTCTTT. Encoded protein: CASSLQENTEAFF.

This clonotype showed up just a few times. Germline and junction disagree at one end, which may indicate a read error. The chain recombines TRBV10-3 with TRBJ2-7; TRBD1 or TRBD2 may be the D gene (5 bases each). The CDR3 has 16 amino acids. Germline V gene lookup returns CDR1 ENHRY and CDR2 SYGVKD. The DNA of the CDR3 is TGTGCCAGCAGTTCCCATAGCACCGGGACCGACTACGAGCAGTACTTC. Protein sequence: CASSSHSTGTDYEQYF.

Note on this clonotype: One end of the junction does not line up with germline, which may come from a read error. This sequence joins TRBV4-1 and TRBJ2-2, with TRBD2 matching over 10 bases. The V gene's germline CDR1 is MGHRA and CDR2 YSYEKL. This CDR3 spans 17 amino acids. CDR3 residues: CASSPRGLAGVTEELFF. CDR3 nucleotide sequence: TGCGCCAGCAGCCCCAGGGGCCTAGCGGGAGTCACCGAGGAGCTGTTTTTT.

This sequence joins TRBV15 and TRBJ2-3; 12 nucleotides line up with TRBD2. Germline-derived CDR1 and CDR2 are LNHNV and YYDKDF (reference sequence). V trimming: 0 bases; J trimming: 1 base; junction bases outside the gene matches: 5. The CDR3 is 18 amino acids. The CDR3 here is CATSRDGLAGPGTDTQYF. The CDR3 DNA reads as TGTGCCACCAGCAGAGATGGACTAGCGGGGCCGGGCACAGATACGCAGTATTTT.

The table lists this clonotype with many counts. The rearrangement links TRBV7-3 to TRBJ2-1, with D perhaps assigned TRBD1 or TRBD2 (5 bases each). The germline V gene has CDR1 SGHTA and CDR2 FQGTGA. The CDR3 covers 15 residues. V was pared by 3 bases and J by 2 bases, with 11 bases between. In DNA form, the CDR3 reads TGTGCCAGCAGCTTCCGGGACGGGCCCTACAATGAGCAGTTCTTC. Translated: CASSFRDGPYNEQFF.

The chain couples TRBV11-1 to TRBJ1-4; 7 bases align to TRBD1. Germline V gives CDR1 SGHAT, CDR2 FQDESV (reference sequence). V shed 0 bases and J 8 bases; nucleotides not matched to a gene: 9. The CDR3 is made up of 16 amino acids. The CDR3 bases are TGTGCCAGCAGCTTAGCATCGGGTCAGGGGGGAGAAAAACTGTTTTTT. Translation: CASSLASGQGGEKLFF.

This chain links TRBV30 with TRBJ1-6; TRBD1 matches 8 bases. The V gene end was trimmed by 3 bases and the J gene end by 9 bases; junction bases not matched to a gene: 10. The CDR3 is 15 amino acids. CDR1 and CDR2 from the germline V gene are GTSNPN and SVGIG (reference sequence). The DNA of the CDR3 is TGTGCCTGGAGGGTGGACAGGGAGAGGTTTTCACCCCTCCACTTT. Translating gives CAWRVDRERFSPLHF.

CDR3 in DNA: TGTGCCAGCAGCCAACGTACTCAAGGGTGTGAGCAGTTCTTC. It specifies CASSQRTQGCEQFF. The V call is TRBV3-1, the J call TRBJ2-1; D remains unclear. V was pared by 2 bases and J by 9 bases, with 14 bases between. Germline CDR1 and CDR2: LGHDT and YNNKEL (reference sequence). The CDR3 extends over 14 amino acids.

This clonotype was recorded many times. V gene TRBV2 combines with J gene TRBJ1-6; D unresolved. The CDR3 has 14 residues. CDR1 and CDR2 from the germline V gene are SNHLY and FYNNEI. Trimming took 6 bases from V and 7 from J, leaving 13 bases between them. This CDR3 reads CASRMSSENSPLHF. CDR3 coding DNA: TGTGCCAGCAGGATGAGCAGCGAGAATTCACCCCTCCACTTT. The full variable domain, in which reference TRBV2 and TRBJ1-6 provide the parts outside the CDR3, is EPEVTQTPSHQVTQMGQEVILRCVPISNHLYFYWYRQILGQKVEFLVSFYNNEISEKSEIFDDQFSVERPDGSNFTLKIRSTKLEDSAMYFCASRMSSENSPLHFGNGTRLTVT.

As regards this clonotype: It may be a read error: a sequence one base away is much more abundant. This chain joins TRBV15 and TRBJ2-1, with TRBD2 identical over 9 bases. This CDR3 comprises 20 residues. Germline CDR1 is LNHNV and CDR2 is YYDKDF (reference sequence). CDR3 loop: CAASRARGLAREGSYNEQFF. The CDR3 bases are TGTGCCGCCAGCAGAGCTCGCGGACTAGCGAGAGAGGGGTCCTACAATGAGCAGTTCTTC.

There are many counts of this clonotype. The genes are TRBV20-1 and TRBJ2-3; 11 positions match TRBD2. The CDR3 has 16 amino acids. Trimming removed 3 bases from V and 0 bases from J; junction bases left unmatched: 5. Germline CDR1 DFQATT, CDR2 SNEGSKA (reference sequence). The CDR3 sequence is CSASWLAGGSTDTQYF. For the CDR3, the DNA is TGCAGTGCTAGTTGGTTAGCGGGAGGGAGCACAGATACGCAGTATTTT.

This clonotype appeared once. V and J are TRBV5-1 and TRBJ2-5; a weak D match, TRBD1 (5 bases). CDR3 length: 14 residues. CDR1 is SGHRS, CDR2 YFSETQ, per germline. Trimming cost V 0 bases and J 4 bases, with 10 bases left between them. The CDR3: CASSLVGAPETQYF. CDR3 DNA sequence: TGCGCCAGCAGCTTGGTTGGGGCGCCAGAGACCCAGTACTTC.

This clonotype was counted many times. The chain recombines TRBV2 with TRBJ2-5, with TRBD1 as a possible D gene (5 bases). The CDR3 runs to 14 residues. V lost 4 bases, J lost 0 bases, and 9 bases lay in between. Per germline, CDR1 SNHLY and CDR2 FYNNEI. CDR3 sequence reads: CASSGAGNQETQYF. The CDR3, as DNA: TGTGCCAGCAGTGGGGCAGGGAACCAAGAGACCCAGTACTTC.

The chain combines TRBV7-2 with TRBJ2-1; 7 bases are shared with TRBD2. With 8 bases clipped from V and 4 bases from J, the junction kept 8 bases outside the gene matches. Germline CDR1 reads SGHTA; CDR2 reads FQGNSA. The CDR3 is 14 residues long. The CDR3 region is CASSTGTTYNEQFF. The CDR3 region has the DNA TGTGCCAGCTCGACCGGGACTACTTACAATGAGCAGTTCTTC.

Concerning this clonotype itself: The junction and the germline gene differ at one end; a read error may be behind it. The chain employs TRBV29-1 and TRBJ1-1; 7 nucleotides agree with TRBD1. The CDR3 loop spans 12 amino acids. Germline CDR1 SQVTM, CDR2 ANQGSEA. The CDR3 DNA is TGCAGCGCGGGACAGATGAACACTGAGGCTCTCTTT. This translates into CSAGQMNTEALF.

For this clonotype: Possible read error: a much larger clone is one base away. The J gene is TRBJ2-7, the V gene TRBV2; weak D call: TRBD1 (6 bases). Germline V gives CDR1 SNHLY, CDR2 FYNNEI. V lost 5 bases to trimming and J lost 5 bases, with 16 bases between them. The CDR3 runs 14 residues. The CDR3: CASSSRQVVDEQYF. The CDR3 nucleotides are TGTGCCAGCAGTTCGAGACAGGTAGTCGACGAGCAGTACTTC. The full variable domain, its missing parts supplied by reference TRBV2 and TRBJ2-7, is EPEVTQTPSHQVTQMGQEVILRCVPISNHLYFYWYRQILGQKVEFLVSFYNNEISEKSEIFDDQFSVERPDGSNFTLKIRSTKLEDSAMYFCASSSRQVVDEQYFGPGTRLTVT.

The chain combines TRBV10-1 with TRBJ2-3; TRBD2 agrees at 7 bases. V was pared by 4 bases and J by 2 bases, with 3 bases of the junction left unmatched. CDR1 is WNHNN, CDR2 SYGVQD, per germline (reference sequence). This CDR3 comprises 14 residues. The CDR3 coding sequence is TGCGCCAGCAGTGCGACTAGCAACACAGATACGCAGTATTTT. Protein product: CASSATSNTDTQYF.

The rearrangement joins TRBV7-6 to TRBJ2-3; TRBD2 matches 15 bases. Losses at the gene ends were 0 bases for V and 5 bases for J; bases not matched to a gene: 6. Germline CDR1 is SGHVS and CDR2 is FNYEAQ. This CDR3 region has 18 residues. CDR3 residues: CASSLAPGLAGGRDTQYF. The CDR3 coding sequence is TGTGCCAGCAGCTTAGCCCCGGGACTAGCGGGGGGACGAGATACGCAGTATTTT.

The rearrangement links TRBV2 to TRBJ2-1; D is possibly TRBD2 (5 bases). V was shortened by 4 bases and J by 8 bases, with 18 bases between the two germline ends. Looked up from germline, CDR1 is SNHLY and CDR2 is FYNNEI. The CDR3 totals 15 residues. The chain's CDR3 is CASSGTSGSEDEQFF. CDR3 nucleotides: TGTGCCAGCAGTGGAACTAGTGGGTCGGAGGATGAGCAGTTCTTC.

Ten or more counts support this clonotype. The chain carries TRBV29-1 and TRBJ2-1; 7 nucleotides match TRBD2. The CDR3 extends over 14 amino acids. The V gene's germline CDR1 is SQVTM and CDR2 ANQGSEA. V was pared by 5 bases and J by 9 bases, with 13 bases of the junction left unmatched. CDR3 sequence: CSVPSGAGVVEQFF. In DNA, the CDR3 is TGCAGCGTTCCTAGCGGAGCCGGGGTGGTTGAGCAGTTCTTC.

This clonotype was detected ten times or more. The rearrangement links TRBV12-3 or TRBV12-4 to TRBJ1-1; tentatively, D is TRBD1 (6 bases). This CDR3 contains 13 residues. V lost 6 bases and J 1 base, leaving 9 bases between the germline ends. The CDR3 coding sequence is TGTGCCAGCAGCCGGACAGCGAACACTGAAGCTTTCTTT. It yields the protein CASSRTANTEAFF.

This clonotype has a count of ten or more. CDR3 region: CASSFGGIDQETQYF. CDR3 nucleotides: TGCGCCAGCAGCTTTGGGGGCATAGACCAAGAGACCCAGTACTTC. This chain uses TRBV5-1 with TRBJ2-5; a weak D match, TRBD1 (6 bases). Trimming removed 2 bases from V and 0 bases from J, with 11 bases in between. This CDR3 has 15 amino acids. The germline CDR1 and CDR2 sequences are SGHRS and YFSETQ.

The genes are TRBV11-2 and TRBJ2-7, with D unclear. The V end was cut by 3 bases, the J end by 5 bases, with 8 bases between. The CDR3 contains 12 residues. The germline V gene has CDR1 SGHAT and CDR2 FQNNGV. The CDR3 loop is CASSLEVHEQYF. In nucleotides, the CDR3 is TGTGCCAGCAGCTTGGAAGTACACGAGCAGTACTTC.

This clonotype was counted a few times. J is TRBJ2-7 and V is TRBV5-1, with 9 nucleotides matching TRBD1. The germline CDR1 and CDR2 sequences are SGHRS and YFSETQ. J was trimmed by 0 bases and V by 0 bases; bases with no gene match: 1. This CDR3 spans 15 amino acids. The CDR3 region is CASSLGQGGSYEQYF. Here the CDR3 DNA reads TGCGCCAGCAGCTTGGGACAGGGGGGCTCCTACGAGCAGTACTTC.

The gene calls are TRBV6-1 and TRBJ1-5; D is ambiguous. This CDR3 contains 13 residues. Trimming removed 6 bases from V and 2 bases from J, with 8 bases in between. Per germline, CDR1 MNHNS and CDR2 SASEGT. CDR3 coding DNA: TGTGCCAGCAGGTGGGTCGGCAATCAGCCCCAGCATTTT. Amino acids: CASRWVGNQPQHF.

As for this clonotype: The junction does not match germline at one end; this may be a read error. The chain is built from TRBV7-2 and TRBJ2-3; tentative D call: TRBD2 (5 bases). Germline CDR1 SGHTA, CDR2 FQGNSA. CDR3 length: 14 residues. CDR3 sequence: CASSLGPTRDTQYF. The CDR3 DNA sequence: TGTGCTAGCAGCTTAGGCCCAACTAGAGATACGCAGTATTTT.

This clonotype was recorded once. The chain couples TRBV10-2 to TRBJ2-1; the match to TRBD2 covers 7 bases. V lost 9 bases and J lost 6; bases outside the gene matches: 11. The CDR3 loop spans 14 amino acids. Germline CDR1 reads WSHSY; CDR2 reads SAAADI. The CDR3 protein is CASCKSGGVNEQFF. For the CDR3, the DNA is TGCGCCAGTTGTAAATCGGGGGGAGTCAATGAGCAGTTCTTC.

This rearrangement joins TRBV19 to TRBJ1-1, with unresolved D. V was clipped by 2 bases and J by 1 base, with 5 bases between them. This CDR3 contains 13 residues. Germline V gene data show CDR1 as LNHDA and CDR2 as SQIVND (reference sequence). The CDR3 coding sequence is TGTGCCAGTAGTATAAAGACGAACACTGAAGCTTTCTTT. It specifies CASSIKTNTEAFF.

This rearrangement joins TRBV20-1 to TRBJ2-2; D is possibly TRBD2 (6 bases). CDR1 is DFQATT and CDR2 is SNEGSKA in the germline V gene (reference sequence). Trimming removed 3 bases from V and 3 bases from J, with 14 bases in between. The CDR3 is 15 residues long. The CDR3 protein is CSARGSGAYTGELFF. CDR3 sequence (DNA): TGCAGTGCTAGGGGTAGCGGAGCTTACACCGGGGAGCTGTTTTTT.